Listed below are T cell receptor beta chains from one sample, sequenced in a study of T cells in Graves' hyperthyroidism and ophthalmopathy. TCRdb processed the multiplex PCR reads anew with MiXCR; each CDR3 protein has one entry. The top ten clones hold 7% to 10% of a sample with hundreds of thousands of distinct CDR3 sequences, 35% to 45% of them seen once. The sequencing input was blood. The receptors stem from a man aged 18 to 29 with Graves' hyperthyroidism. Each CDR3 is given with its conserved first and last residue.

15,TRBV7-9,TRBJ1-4,CASSLSGAGSEKLFF
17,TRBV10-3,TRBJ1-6,CAIRGAMLRDRDSPLHF
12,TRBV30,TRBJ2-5,CAWSASGETQYF
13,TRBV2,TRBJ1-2,CASSDQGRLGYTF
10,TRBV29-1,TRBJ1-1,CSVRRGNAFF
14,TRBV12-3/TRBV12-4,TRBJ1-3,CASSETWASNTIYF
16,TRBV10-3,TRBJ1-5,CTTGTGARYSNQPQHF
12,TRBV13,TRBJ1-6,CASGTYNSPLHF
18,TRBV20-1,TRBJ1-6,CSASAAGNQGSYNSPLHF
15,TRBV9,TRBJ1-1,CASSAGTGGYTEAFF
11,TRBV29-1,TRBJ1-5,CSVGPGKPQHF
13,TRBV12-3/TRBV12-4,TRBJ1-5,CASSRGAGQPQHF
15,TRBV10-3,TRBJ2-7,CATSEVSGSWDEQYF
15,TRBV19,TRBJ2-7,CASSRTSGPSYEQYF
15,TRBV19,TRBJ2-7,CASSMHGGGSYEQYF
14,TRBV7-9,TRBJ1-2,CASSPENTEPGYTF
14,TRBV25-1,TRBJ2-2,CASSPDQRARELFF
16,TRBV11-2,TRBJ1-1,CASSLWRDRGHTEAFF
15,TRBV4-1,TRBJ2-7,CASSQDLGRPYEQYF
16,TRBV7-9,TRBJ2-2,CASIKPTGGRTGELFF
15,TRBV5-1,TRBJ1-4,CASSWGQTTNEKLFF
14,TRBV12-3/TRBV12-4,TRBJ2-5,CASSLAKGQETQYF
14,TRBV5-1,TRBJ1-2,CASEGYRALDGYTF
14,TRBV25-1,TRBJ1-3,CASSDWQAGNTIYF
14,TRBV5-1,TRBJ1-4,CASSWGGTNEKLFF
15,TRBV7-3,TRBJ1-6,CASSLNPGGNSPLHF
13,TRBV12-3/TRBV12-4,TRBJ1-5,CASSTGQNQPQHF
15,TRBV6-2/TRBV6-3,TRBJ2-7,CASSSAKQISYEQYF
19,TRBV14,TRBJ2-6,CASSREVTGTLSGANVLTF
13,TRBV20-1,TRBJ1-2,CSIWAGAVYGYTF
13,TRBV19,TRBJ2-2,CASRPGVVGELFF
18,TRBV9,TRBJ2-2,CASSEGTGGLAGTGELFF
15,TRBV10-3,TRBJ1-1,CAISGRAGQGSEAFF
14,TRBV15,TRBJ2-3,CATSRWDATDTQYF
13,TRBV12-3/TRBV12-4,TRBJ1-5,CASRLTTNQPQHF
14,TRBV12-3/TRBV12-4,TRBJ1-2,CASSSGLPTEGYTF
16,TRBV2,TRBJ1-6,CASSPGPSSYNSPLHF
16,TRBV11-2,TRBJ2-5,CATSPLWGVGAETQYF
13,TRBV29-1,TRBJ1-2,CSAPGGRDYGYTF
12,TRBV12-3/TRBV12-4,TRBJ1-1,CASSQVISEAFF
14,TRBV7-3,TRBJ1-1,CASSLLGPGAEAFF
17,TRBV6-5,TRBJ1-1,CASSFEVRTGMDTEAFF
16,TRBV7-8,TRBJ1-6,CASSLGGRQDNSPLHF
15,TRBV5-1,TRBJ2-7,CASSPVVVGVYEQYF
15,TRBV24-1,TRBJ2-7,CATSDAGQGSYEQYF
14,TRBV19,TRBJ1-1,CASTREGGNTEAFF
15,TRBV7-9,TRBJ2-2,CASSQVKGHTGELFF
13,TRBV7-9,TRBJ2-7,CASTDMKGYEQYF